The clone carrying this T cell receptor (beta chain) was detected only a few times. Its antigen is not identified. This sample was taken from a study of T cells after yellow fever vaccination. The CDR3 has 15 amino acids. The germline V and J ends were trimmed by 0 bases and 3 bases, with 11 bases remaining between them. Germline CDR1 SGHTA, CDR2 FQGNSA. Regarding the study as a whole: Overlap between CD4 and CD8 compartments was detected for a small share of clonotypes. Any FACS-sorted repertoire could hold abundant clonotypes that contaminate it from the bulk population. Post-booster repertoires contained most primary-vaccination clones again (almost 97% CD4, approximately 86% CD8).

Template switching with 5'RACE generated the TCR cDNA and added a universal primer site and UMIs. A single record per CDR3 protein comes from TCRdb applying MiXCR to the 5' RACE reads. The sample has hundreds of thousands of distinct CDR3 sequences, 15% to 20% seen once. Material: PBMCs, obtained 15 days after the yellow fever booster vaccination. J is TRBJ1-1 and V is TRBV7-2, with TRBD1 as a possible D gene (5 bases). This sequence was found in a man aged 30 to 45 who received the YFV17D yellow fever vaccine. This CDR3 reads CASSLAPGGYTEAFF. As DNA, the CDR3 is TGTGCCAGCAGCTTAGCACCTGGGGGGTACACTGAAGCTTTCTTT.